This TCR beta chain was sequenced for a study of vaccination and CD4 T cells after COVID-19. The V segment lost 4 bases and the J segment 9 bases; nucleotides outside the gene matches: 5. The CDR3 totals 14 residues. Germline CDR1 reads SGHNT; CDR2 reads YYREEE (reference sequence). Treatment given: approximately 9-day PBMC culture with coronavirus spike peptide pools or control peptides (ViraFEST assay). Cultured CD4+ T-cell DNA underwent Oncomine TCR Beta short-read sequencing. Someone extracted genomic DNA from cultured CD4+ T cells. TCRdb reprocessed the PCR reads with MiXCR, giving one entry per CDR3 protein. The table includes about 8,000 distinct CDR3 sequences, approximately 55% detected once. As concerns this clonotype: The antigen remains unidentified.

This rearrangement joins TRBV5-4 to TRBJ1-6, with TRBD1 matching 9 bases. Material: CD4+ T cells from blood, cultured in vitro. This TCR was recovered from a human donor who had recovered from COVID-19. The chain's CDR3 is CASSMTGGASPLHF. The DNA for the CDR3 is TGTGCCAGCAGCATGACAGGGGGTGCTTCACCCCTCCACTTT.